The 9 T cell receptor beta chains listed next were all sequenced from one sample in a study of long-term antiretroviral therapy in people with HIV. At the survey level, the v3.0 immunoSEQ assay was run. The method was immunoSEQ multiplex PCR; TCRdb's version includes in-frame clones alone and lacks a portion of them. The data contain roughly 40,000 clones, approximately 85% of them singletons. Here the sequenced sample was unsorted PBMCs, taken 3.1 years after starting antiretroviral therapy. All receptors derive from a woman aged 45 to 65 with HIV.

V usage is TRBV11-2 and J usage is TRBJ1-5; the match to TRBD1 covers 7 bases. CDR3 length: 15 amino acids. Germline CDR1 SGHAT, CDR2 FQNNGV. V shed 4 bases, J shed 0 bases, and the junction held 3 bases outside the gene matches. The CDR3 nucleotides are TGTGCCAGCAGCTCGGGACAGAGTAGCAATCAGCCCCAGCATTTT. Its protein is CASSSGQSSNQPQHF. Supplemented by reference TRBV11-2 and TRBJ1-5, the full variable domain reads EAGVAQSPRYKIIEKRQSVAFWCNPISGHATLYWYQQILGQGPKLLIQFQNNGVVDDSQLPKDRFSAERLKGVDSTLKIQPAKLEDSAVYLCASSSGQSSNQPQHFGDGTRLSIL.

The rearrangement uses TRBV13 and TRBJ1-1; 10 bases fit TRBD1. The CDR3 spans 15 residues. The V gene end was trimmed by 5 bases and the J gene end by 5 bases; junction bases not matched to a gene: 8. Germline CDR1 PRHDT, CDR2 FYEKMQ (reference sequence). The CDR3 sequence is CASSPRQGARTEAFF. In DNA, the CDR3 is TGTGCCAGCAGCCCAAGACAGGGGGCGCGAACTGAAGCTTTCTTT.

This rearrangement joins TRBV6-1 to TRBJ2-5, with 11 bases lining up with TRBD1. This CDR3 is 16 amino acids long. Germline trimming cut 0 bases from V and 4 bases from J; bases unmatched to any gene: 4. CDR1 and CDR2 (germline): MNHNS, SASEGT. The CDR3 DNA sequence: TGTGCCAGCAGTGAAGCTTCCGGGACAGGGGGAGAGACCCAGTACTTC. It specifies CASSEASGTGGETQYF.

This clone was observed once. J is TRBJ2-1 and V is TRBV5-1, with D maybe TRBD2 (6 bases). The CDR3 has 14 amino acids. Germline lookup yields CDR1 SGHRS and CDR2 YFSETQ. V was pared by 0 bases and J by 12 bases, with 16 bases between. The CDR3 bases are TGCGCCAGCAGCTTGGCCCGGGAGCGGGCGGGGCAGTTCTTC. Translated: CASSLARERAGQFF.

The V gene is TRBV5-4, the J gene TRBJ1-6, with 9 positions matching TRBD1. This CDR3 is built from 16 residues. Looked up from germline, CDR1 is SGHNT and CDR2 is YYREEE (reference sequence). V shed 1 base and J 11 bases; nucleotides not matched to a gene: 10. The CDR3 protein is CASSLSGTGSWAPLHF. The DNA for the CDR3 is TGTGCCAGCAGCTTGTCCGGGACAGGGTCGTGGGCACCCCTCCACTTT.

The gene calls are TRBV7-9 and TRBJ1-1; no firm D call. The CDR3 has 13 residues. Germline CDR1 SEHNR, CDR2 FQNEAQ (reference sequence). V lost 3 bases, J lost 5 bases, and 10 bases lay in between. CDR3 sequence reads: CASSLDQETEAFF. The CDR3 DNA reads TGTGCCAGCAGCTTGGATCAGGAGACTGAAGCTTTCTTT. Full variable domain (outside the CDR3, taken from reference TRBV7-9 and TRBJ1-1): DTGVSQNPRHKITKRGQNVTFRCDPISEHNRLYWYRQTLGQGPEFLTYFQNEAQLEKSRLLSDRFSAERPKGSFSTLEIQRTEQGDSAMYLCASSLDQETEAFFGQGTRLTVV.

CDR3 region: CSVDMGGGLGTDTQYF. The CDR3 DNA reads as TGCAGCGTTGATATGGGGGGGGGTCTGGGCACAGATACGCAGTATTTT. The gene calls are TRBV29-1 and TRBJ2-3; 7 nucleotides align to TRBD2. The CDR3 contains 16 residues. V shed 3 bases and J 1 base; nucleotides not matched to a gene: 10. CDR1 and CDR2 from the germline V gene are SQVTM and ANQGSEA.

This clone was observed a single time. The V and J genes are TRBV6-6 and TRBJ2-2; TRBD2 is a possible D gene (6 bases). V shed 6 bases and J shed 5 bases, with 19 bases lying between them. This CDR3 has 16 residues. The germline V gene encodes CDR1 MNHNY and CDR2 SVGAGI (reference sequence). In DNA form, the CDR3 reads TGTGCCAGCAGCAATCCTGGGACGCGGGGAACCGGGGAGCTGTTTTTT. This sequence encodes CASSNPGTRGTGELFF.

This clone is categorized as medium-sized. The rearrangement uses TRBV4-1 and TRBJ2-5; a weak D match, TRBD2 (5 bases). The germline V gene encodes CDR1 MGHRA and CDR2 YSYEKL. V was cut by 0 bases and J by 6 bases, with 17 bases left in between. The CDR3 totals 16 residues. DNA of the CDR3: TGCGCCAGCAGCCAAGATACCCGGACTTGGCAAAAGACCCAGTACTTC. Translating gives CASSQDTRTWQKTQYF.